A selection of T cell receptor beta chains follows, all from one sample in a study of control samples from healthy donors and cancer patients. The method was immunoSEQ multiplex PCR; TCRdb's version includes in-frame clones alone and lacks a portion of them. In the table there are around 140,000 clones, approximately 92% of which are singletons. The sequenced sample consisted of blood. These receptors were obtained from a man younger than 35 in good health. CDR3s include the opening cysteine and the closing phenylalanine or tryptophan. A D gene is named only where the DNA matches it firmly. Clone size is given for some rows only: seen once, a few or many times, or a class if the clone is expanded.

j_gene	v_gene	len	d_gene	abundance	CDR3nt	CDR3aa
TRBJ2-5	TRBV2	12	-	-	TGTGCCAGCAGCAACTCCGGGCCCCGAAAGTACTTC	CASSNSGPRKYF
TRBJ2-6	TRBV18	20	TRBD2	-	TGTGCCAGCCCCCCTAGCGGCCCTGGGGCCGAACCGACTGGGGCCAACGTCCTGACTTTC	CASPPSGPGAEPTGANVLTF
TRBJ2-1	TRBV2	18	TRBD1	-	TGTGCCAGCAGGAGAGGGACAGGGGGATTTGGCTCCTACAATGAGCAGTTCTTC	CASRRGTGGFGSYNEQFF
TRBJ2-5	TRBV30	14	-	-	TGTGCCTGGACCAGGACGGGGTACCAAGAGACCCAGTACTTC	CAWTRTGYQETQYF
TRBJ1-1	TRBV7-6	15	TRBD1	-	TGTGCCAGCAGCTTCGGGACAGAGAGAAACACTGAAGCTTTCTTT	CASSFGTERNTEAFF
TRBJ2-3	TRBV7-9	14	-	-	TGTGCCAGCAGCTTACCGGGGGCTCCGGATACGCAGTATTTT	CASSLPGAPDTQYF
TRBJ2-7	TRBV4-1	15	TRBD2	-	TGCGCCAGCAGCCGCGGACTAGCGGGGGCGGGCGAGCAGTACTTC	CASSRGLAGAGEQYF
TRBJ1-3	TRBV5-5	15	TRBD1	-	TGTGCCAGCAGCTTGGCAGGGGGCTCTGGAAACACCATATATTTT	CASSLAGGSGNTIYF
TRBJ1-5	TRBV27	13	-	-	TGTGCCAGCAGCTTCCGGGGGAATCAGCCCCAGCATTTT	CASSFRGNQPQHF
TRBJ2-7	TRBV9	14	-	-	TGTGCCAGCAGCGCGGACTACAATCTCTACGAGCAGTACTTC	CASSADYNLYEQYF
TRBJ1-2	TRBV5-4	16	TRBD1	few	TGTGCCAGCAGCTTGGGGGTGACAGGGACGAACTATGGCTACACCTTC	CASSLGVTGTNYGYTF
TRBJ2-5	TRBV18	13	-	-	TGTGCCAGCTCAGCAGCTGTTCTCGAGACCCAGTACTTC	CASSAAVLETQYF
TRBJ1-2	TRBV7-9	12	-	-	TGTGCCAGCCCGGTGCGGCAGGCTGGCTACACCTTC	CASPVRQAGYTF
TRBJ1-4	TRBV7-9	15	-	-	TGTGCCAGCAGCCCCGGGGAAGGGTTAACTGAAAAACTGTTTTTT	CASSPGEGLTEKLFF
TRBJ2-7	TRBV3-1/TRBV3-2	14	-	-	TGTGCCAGCAGCCAAGGCCAGGGACCCTACGAGCAGTACTTC	CASSQGQGPYEQYF
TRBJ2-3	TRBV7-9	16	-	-	TGTGCCAGCAGCTTAGGAGGACCGCTTCTGACAGATACGCAGTATTTT	CASSLGGPLLTDTQYF
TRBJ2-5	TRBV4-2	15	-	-	TGTGCCAGCAGCCAAGATTTGACTGCATGGGGGGCCCAGTACTTC	CASSQDLTAWGAQYF
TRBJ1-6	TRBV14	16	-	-	TGTGCCAGCAGCCAAGAGTCCCCTCGGAATAATTCACCCCTCCACTTT	CASSQESPRNNSPLHF
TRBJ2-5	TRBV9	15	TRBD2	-	TGTGCCAGCAGCCCGGGGACTAGCGGGTGGGCGGCCCAGTACTTC	CASSPGTSGWAAQYF
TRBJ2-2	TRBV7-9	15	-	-	TGTGCCAGCAGCTTAGGGACAGATAACACCGGGGAGCTGTTTTTT	CASSLGTDNTGELFF
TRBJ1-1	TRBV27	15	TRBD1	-	TGTGCCAGCAGCGACAGGGGAGTCATGAACACTGAAGCTTTCTTT	CASSDRGVMNTEAFF
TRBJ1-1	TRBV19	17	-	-	TGTGCCAGTAGTATACTTAAAGTCCATCAGATGAACACTGAAGCTTTCTTT	CASSILKVHQMNTEAFF
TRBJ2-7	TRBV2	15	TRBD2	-	TGTGCCAGCAGTGAAAGGCCTAGCGGGTTATACGAGCAGTACTTC	CASSERPSGLYEQYF
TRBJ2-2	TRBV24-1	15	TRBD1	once	TGTGCCACCGGTCCCGGGACAGGGGACACCGGGGAGCTGTTTTTT	CATGPGTGDTGELFF
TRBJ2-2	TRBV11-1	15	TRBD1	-	TGTGCCAGCAGCCCAGGACAGGGATTCACCGGGGAGCTGTTTTTT	CASSPGQGFTGELFF
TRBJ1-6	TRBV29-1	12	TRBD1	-	TGCAGCGTGAGGACAGGGGATTCACCCCTCCACTTT	CSVRTGDSPLHF
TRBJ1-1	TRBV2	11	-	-	TGTGCCAGCAGTGGACCACGCGAAGCTTTCTTT	CASSGPREAFF
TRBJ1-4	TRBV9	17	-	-	TGTGCCAGCAGCGCCGGGCAGGGGCCAGTCATTAATGAAAAACTGTTTTTT	CASSAGQGPVINEKLFF
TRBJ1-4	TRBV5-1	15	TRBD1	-	TGCGCCAGCAGCCTACCGGGACAGGGTTATGAAAAACTGTTTTTT	CASSLPGQGYEKLFF